This TCR beta chain appears in the sequencing data of a study of human T cells and chemical hapten exposure. TCRdb re-analysed the RACE reads in MiXCR, keeping a single row per CDR3 protein. The sample lists 85,000 or so distinct CDR3 sequences, around 10% occurring once. This clonotype was recorded many times. Noted time point: patch test 2, 6 weeks after DPC sensitization. The treatment is: therapeutic diphenylcyclopropenone sensitization with weekly scalp DPC. The germline V gene encodes CDR1 SGHAT and CDR2 FQNNGV. The CDR3 is made up of 13 amino acids. With 5 bases removed from V and 5 bases from J, the gap between germline ends came to 13 bases.

The sequenced sample was whole blood, obtained in connection with sensitization to the hapten diphenylcyclopropenone (DPC). The clonotype was recovered from a man aged 18 to 35 with alopecia areata. Some clones in this sample may be carry-over from other donors' samples. This chain uses TRBV11-2 with TRBJ2-7; D uncertain. The CDR3 coding sequence is TGTGCCAGCAGCCGGACCGGGCCCCACGAGCAGTACTTC. It encodes CASSRTGPHEQYF.